A selection of T cell receptor beta chains follows, all from one sample in a study of cytomegalovirus exposure and HLA in healthy donors. Libraries were prepared by immunoSEQ multiplex PCR; TCRdb keeps only in-frame clonotypes and omits some of them. The data contain about 100,000 clones, roughly 70% of them singletons. The specimen was PBMCs. All receptors derive from a man between 50 and 59 years old in good health and CMV-seronegative. Each CDR3 is given without its conserved first and last residue. The D gene is left open where the match is weak.

J,D,V,CDR3
TRBJ2-2,TRBD2,TRBV9,ASSSGLLREGGELF
TRBJ1-3,-,TRBV28,ASGQTGTSGNTIY
TRBJ2-3,TRBD1,TRBV7-8,ASSPRTGVRTDTQY
TRBJ1-1,-,TRBV9,ASSVAMTGGNTEAF
TRBJ1-5,TRBD1,TRBV7-2,ASSLGSGQGNQPQH
TRBJ2-7,TRBD1,TRBV2,ASRSQGAGYEQY
TRBJ2-7,-,TRBV11-2,ASSLEITRRY
TRBJ2-3,TRBD1,TRBV10-3,AISGQGDTQY
TRBJ2-5,TRBD1,TRBV19,ASGPTGTETQY
TRBJ2-5,TRBD2,TRBV5-1,ASSLGGLAGGSQETQY